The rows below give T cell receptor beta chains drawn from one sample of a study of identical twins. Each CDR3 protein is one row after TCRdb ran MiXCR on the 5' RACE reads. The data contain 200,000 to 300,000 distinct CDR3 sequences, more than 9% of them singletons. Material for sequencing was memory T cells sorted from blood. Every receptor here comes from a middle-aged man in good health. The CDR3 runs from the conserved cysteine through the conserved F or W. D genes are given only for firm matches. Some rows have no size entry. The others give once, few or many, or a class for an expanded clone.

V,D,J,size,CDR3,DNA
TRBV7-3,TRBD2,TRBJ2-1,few,CASSLTGLSNNEQFF,TGTGCCAGCAGCTTAACGGGACTATCAAACAATGAGCAGTTCTTC
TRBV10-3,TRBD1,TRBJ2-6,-,CAISKTGSSGANVLTF,TGTGCCATCAGTAAGACAGGGAGCTCTGGGGCCAACGTCCTGACTTTC
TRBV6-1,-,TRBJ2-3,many,CASSEMPGGTDTQYF,TGTGCCAGCAGTGAAATGCCAGGGGGCACAGATACGCAGTATTTT
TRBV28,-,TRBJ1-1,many,CASREGLSTEAFF,TGTGCCAGTCGAGAGGGGTTGAGTACTGAAGCTTTCTTT
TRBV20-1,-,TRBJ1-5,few,CSARTGGSMGSQPQHF,TGCAGTGCTAGGACCGGGGGGAGTATGGGTAGTCAGCCCCAGCATTTT
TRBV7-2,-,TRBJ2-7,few,CASSSGTYINEQYF,TGTGCCAGCAGCTCTGGAACTTATATCAACGAGCAGTACTTC
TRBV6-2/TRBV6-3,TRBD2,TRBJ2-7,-,CASRLGLAYYEQYF,TGTGCCAGCAGGTTGGGACTAGCGTACTACGAGCAGTACTTC
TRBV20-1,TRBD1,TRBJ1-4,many,CSASGQGVMFEKLFF,TGCAGTGCTTCGGGACAGGGTGTAATGTTTGAAAAACTGTTTTTT
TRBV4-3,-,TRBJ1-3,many,CASSQDRTGSGNTIYF,TGCGCCAGCAGCCAAGATAGAACAGGGTCAGGAAACACCATATATTTT
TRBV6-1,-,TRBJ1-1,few,CASSGRGRGAFF,TGTGCCAGTTCTGGTCGCGGCCGGGGAGCTTTCTTT
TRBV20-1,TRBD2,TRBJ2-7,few,CSARARLASYEQYF,TGCAGTGCTAGAGCTAGACTAGCGTCCTACGAGCAGTACTTC
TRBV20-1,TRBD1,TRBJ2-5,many,CSAGRAGGQETQYF,TGCAGTGCCGGTCGGGCAGGGGGCCAAGAGACCCAGTACTTC
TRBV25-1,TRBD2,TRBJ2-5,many,CASSARSLAEEETQYF,TGTGCCAGCAGTGCCAGAAGTCTAGCGGAGGAAGAGACCCAGTACTTC
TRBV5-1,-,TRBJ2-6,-,CASSLEDTSSGANVLTF,TGCGCCAGCAGCTTGGAGGACACCTCCTCTGGGGCCAACGTCCTGACTTTC
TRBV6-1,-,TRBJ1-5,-,CASSEDGNQPQHF,TGTGCCAGCAGTGAAGACGGGAATCAGCCCCAGCATTTT
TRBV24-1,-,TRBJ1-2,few,CATSGGVYSSYGYTF,TGTGCCACCAGTGGGGGGGTCTACTCCTCCTATGGCTACACCTTC
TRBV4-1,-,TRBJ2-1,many,CASSRLDRYYNEQFF,TGCGCCAGCAGCCGCCTCGACAGATACTACAATGAGCAGTTCTTC
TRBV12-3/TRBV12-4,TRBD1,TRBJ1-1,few,CASRRGQGATEAFF,TGTGCCAGCAGACGAGGACAGGGAGCGACTGAAGCTTTCTTT
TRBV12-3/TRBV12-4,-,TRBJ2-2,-,CASSLPRRGAGELFF,TGTGCCAGCAGTCTCCCTCGTAGGGGGGCGGGGGAGCTGTTTTTT
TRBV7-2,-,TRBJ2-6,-,CASSSFDSPPGANVLTF,TGTGCCAGCAGCTCATTCGACAGCCCCCCTGGGGCCAACGTCCTGACTTTC
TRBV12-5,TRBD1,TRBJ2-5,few,CASGLVHRGETQYF,TGTGCTAGTGGTTTGGTCCACAGGGGCGAGACCCAGTACTTC
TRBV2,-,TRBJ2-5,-,CASRRGQETQYF,TGTGCCAGCAGGCGGGGTCAAGAGACCCAGTACTTC
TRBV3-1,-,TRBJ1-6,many,CASSPSTVYNSPLHF,TGTGCCAGCAGCCCATCGACAGTGTATAATTCACCCCTCCACTTT
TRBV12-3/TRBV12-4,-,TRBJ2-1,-,CASSLFGGERGEQFF,TGTGCCAGCAGTTTATTCGGGGGAGAGAGAGGTGAGCAGTTCTTC
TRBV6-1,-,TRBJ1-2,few,CASSEGRQLYGYTF,TGTGCCAGCAGTGAAGGGCGTCAGTTGTATGGCTACACCTTC
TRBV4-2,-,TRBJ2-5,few,CASSQGSGRGTQYF,TGTGCCAGCAGCCAAGGAAGCGGCCGTGGAACCCAGTACTTC
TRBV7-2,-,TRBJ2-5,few,CASSQPSTRTQYF,TGTGCCAGCAGCCAACCCTCGACCCGGACCCAGTACTTC
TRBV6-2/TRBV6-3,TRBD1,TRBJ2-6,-,CASSRQGALSGANVLTF,TGTGCCAGCAGCAGACAGGGCGCCCTCTCTGGGGCCAACGTCCTGACTTTC
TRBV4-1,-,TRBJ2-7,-,CASSQAPGLLSYEQYF,TGCGCCAGCAGCCAAGCTCCAGGACTTCTCTCCTACGAGCAGTACTTC
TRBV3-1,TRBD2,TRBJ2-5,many,CASSQASGAQETQYF,TGTGCCAGCAGCCAAGCTAGCGGGGCCCAAGAGACCCAGTACTTC
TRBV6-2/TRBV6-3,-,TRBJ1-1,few,CASKYTGMNTEAFF,TGTGCCAGCAAATACACCGGGATGAACACTGAAGCTTTCTTT
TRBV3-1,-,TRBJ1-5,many,CASSPHPSNQPQHF,TGTGCCAGCAGCCCCCACCCTAGCAATCAGCCCCAGCATTTT
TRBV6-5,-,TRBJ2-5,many,CASSFRRGRQETQYF,TGTGCCAGCAGTTTCCGACGGGGCCGTCAAGAGACCCAGTACTTC
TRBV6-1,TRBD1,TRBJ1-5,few,CASSEGTGVWPSNQPQHF,TGTGCCAGCAGTGAAGGGACAGGGGTCTGGCCGAGCAATCAGCCCCAGCATTTT
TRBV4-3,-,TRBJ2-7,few,CASSQDSTGRSYEQYF,TGCGCCAGCAGCCAAGATTCGACAGGAAGGTCTTACGAGCAGTACTTC
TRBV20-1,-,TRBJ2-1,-,CSAILGAHLNEQFF,TGCAGTGCTATCCTGGGGGCCCACCTGAATGAGCAGTTCTTC
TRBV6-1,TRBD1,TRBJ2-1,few,CASSRGQNNEQFF,TGTGCCAGCAGCAGGGGACAGAACAATGAGCAGTTCTTC
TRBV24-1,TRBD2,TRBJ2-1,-,CATASGTSGPTSYNEQFF,TGTGCCACCGCGTCCGGGACTAGCGGACCTACCTCCTACAATGAGCAGTTCTTC
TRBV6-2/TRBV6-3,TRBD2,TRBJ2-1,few,CASVQPPPTSGGALNHNEQFF,TGTGCCAGCGTACAACCGCCCCCGACTAGCGGGGGGGCTTTAAACCACAATGAGCAGTTCTTC
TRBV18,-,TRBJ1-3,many,CASSPQMLDRSSGNTIYF,TGTGCCAGCTCGCCGCAAATGTTGGACAGAAGCTCTGGAAACACCATATATTTT